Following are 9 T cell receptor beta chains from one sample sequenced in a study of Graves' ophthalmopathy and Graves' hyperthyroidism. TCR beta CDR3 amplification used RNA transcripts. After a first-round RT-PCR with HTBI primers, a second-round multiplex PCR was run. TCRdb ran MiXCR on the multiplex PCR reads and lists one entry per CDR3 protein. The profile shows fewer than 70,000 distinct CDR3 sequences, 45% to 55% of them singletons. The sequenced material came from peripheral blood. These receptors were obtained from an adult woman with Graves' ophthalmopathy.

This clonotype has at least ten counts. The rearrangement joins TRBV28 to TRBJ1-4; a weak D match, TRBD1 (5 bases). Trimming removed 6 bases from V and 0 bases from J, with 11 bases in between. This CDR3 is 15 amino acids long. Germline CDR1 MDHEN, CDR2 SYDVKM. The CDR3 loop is CASRPDSATNEKLFF. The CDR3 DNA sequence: TGTGCCAGCAGACCCGACAGCGCAACTAATGAAAAACTGTTTTTT. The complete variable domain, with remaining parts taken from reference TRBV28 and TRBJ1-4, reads DVKVTQSSRYLVKRTGEKVFLECVQDMDHENMFWYRQDPGLGLRLIYFSYDVKMKEKGDIPEGYSVSREKKERFSLILESASTNQTSMYLCASRPDSATNEKLFFGSGTQLSVL.

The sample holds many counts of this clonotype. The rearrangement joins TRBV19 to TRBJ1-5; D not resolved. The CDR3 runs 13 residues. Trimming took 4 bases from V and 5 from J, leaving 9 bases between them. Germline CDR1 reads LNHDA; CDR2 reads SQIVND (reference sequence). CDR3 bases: TGTGCCAGTAGTAAGGGCCAGGATCAGCCCCAGCATTTT. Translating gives CASSKGQDQPQHF.

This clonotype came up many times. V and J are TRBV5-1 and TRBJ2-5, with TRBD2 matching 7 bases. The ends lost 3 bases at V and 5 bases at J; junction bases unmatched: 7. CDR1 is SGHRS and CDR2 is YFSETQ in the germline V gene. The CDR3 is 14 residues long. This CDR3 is CASSSGGGKETQYF. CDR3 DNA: TGCGCCAGCAGCTCTGGGGGGGGGAAGGAGACCCAGTACTTC.

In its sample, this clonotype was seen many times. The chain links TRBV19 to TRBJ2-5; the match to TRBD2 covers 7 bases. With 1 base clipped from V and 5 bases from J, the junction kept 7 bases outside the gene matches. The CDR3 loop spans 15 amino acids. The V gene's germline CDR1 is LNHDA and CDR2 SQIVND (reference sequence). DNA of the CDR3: TGTGCCAGTAGTATAGCTAGCGCGGGAGCTGAGACCCAGTACTTC. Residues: CASSIASAGAETQYF. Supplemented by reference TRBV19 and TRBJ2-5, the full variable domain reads DGGITQSPKYLFRKEGQNVTLSCEQNLNHDAMYWYRQDPGQGLRLIYYSQIVNDFQKGDIAEGYSVSREKKESFPLTVTSAQKNPTAFYLCASSIASAGAETQYFGPGTRLLVL.

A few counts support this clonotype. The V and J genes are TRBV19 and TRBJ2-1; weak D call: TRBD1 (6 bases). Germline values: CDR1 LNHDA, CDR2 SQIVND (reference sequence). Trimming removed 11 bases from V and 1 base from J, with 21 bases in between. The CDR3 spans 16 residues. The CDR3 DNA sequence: TGTGCCTGGAGTGTACGGGTGCAGGGGTCCTACAATGAGCAGTTCTTC. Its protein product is CAWSVRVQGSYNEQFF.

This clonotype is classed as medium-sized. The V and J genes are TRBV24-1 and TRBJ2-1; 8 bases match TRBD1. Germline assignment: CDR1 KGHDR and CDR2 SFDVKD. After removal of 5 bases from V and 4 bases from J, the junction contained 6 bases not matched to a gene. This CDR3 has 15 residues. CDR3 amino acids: CATSVDRGLYNEQFF. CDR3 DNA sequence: TGTGCCACCAGTGTTGACAGGGGACTTTACAATGAGCAGTTCTTC.

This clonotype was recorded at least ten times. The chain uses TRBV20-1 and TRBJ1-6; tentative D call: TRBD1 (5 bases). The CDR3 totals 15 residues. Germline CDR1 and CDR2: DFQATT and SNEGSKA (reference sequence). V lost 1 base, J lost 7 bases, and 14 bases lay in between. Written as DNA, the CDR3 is TGCAGTGCTAGAGTTGAGGGGACGGTAAATTCACCCCTCCACTTT. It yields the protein CSARVEGTVNSPLHF.

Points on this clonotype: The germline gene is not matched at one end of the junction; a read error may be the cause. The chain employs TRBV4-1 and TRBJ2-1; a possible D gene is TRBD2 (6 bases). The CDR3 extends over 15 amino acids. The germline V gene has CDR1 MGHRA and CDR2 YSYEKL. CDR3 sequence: CASSEVGSSYNEQLF. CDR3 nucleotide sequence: TGCGCCAGCAGCGAAGTCGGGAGTTCCTACAATGAGCAGCTCTTC.

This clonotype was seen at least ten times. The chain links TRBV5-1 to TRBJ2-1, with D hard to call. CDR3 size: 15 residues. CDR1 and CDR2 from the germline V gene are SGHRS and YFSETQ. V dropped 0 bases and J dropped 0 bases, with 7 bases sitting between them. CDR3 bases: TGCGCCAGCAGCTTGGTGGCGAGCTCCTACAATGAGCAGTTCTTC. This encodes CASSLVASSYNEQFF. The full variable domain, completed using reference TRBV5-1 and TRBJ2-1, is KAGVTQTPRYLIKTRGQQVTLSCSPISGHRSVSWYQQTPGQGLQFLFEYFSETQRNKGNFPGRFSGRQFSNSRSEMNVSTLELGDSALYLCASSLVASSYNEQFFGPGTRLTVL.